This T cell receptor (beta chain) was captured in a study of cytomegalovirus exposure and HLA in healthy donors. Generated by immunoSEQ multiplex PCR, the TCRdb table keeps only in-frame clones and is missing some. The sample shows roughly 60,000 clones, around 96% of them seen only once. V shed 3 bases, J shed 4 bases, and the junction held 5 bases outside the gene matches. CDR1 and CDR2 (germline): SGHRS, YFSETQ. The CDR3 consists of 15 residues. This sequence was found in a man aged 18 to 30 in good health and CMV-seronegative. Specimen: PBMCs. The V gene is TRBV5-1, the J gene TRBJ2-5; 11 bases agree with TRBD2. The CDR3 sequence is CASSWSGTSGETQYF. The CDR3 bases are TGCGCCAGCAGCTGGAGTGGGACTAGCGGAGAGACCCAGTACTTC.